Here is one T cell receptor beta chain with its context. Original methodology: Reference gene primer amplification gave estimated nucleated cell counts. The table came from immunoSEQ multiplex PCR; TCRdb's copy has only in-frame clones and leaves some out. V and J calls plus clone size are reproduced from that table; the DNA served to infer D and trimming. The sample lists over 300,000 clones, approximately 90% occurring once. These data come from a study of blood T cell repertoires in COVID-19. Study context: T cells, B-cell-depleted T cells, or PBMCs supplied cDNA or gDNA.

This CDR3 region has 15 residues. The germline CDR1 and CDR2 sequences are MNHEY and SMNVEV (reference sequence). Trimming cost V 2 bases and J 2 bases; bases outside gene matches: 2. Sequences were obtained from PBMCs or T cells enriched from blood (not recorded which). The sequence derives from a woman younger than 45 who had recovered from COVID-19. The genes are TRBV27 and TRBJ1-2, with 10 bases aligning to TRBD1. CDR3: CASSLRGQGNYGYTF. CDR3 DNA: TGTGCCAGCAGTTTACGGGGACAGGGGAACTATGGCTACACCTTC.